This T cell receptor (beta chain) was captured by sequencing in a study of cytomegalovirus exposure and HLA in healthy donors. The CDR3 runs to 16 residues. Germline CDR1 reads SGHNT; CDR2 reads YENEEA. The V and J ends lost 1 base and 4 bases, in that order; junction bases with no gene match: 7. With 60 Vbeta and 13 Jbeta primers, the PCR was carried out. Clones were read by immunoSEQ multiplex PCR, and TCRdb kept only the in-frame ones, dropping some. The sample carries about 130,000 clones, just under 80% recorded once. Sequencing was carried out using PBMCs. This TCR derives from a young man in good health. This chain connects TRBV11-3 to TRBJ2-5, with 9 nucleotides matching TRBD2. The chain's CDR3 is CASSLVAGAVGETQYF. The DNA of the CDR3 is TGTGCCAGCAGCTTAGTAGCGGGAGCGGTCGGAGAGACCCAGTACTTC.